A selection of T cell receptor beta chains follows, all from one sample in a study of CD8 T cells in Susac syndrome. TCRdb called the immunoSEQ multiplex PCR reads again in MiXCR, with one record for every CDR3 protein. Here the sample spans a few hundred thousand distinct CDR3 sequences, 85% to 90% being singletons. What was sequenced was CD8+ T cells from PBMCs. The receptors originated from a human donor with multiple sclerosis. Each CDR3 is given with its conserved first and last residue. The D gene is left open where the match is weak. Not every row has a clone size; where given, it reads once, few, many or a size class.

j_gene	abundance	v_gene	d_gene	CDR3nt	CDR3aa
TRBJ2-5	once	TRBV5-5	TRBD1	TGTGCCAGCAGCTCTTGGACAGGGGAGACCCAGTACTTC	CASSSWTGETQYF
TRBJ1-1	once	TRBV4-1	.	TGCGCCAGCAGCCAAGATTTGGTCCAGGCCCGTTGGACTGAAGCTTTCTTT	CASSQDLVQARWTEAFF
TRBJ2-5	.	TRBV7-2	.	TGTGCCAGCAGCTTCCACCGGGACGGTCAAGAGACCCAGTACTTC	CASSFHRDGQETQYF
TRBJ2-5	.	TRBV6-1	.	TGTGCCAGCAGAGACCGAGAGACCCAGTACTTC	CASRDRETQYF
TRBJ1-2	.	TRBV5-5	TRBD1	TGTGCCAGCAGCCGCGGCGACAGGGTAGGGTTAGTTTTTGAAGGCTACACCTTC	CASSRGDRVGLVFEGYTF
TRBJ2-7	once	TRBV6-1	TRBD1	TGTGCCAGCAGTCCCGTTGGGACAGGGTGGGTGGCCTACGAGCAGTACTTC	CASSPVGTGWVAYEQYF
TRBJ2-7	.	TRBV5-4	.	TGTGCCAGCAGCTCGGAGGCGGTCCCCTACGAGCAGTACTTC	CASSSEAVPYEQYF
TRBJ2-7	few	TRBV7-9	TRBD1	TGTGCCAGCAGCCCTCGGACAGGGGGTTACGAGCAGTACTTC	CASSPRTGGYEQYF
TRBJ2-3	.	TRBV27	.	TGTGCCAGCAGTTTCGATTGGGGTAGCGCCGCCGCGAGCACGGATACGCAGTATTTT	CASSFDWGSAAASTDTQYF
TRBJ2-5	.	TRBV28	.	TGTGCCAGCAGGGCAGGGGGGGAACAAGAGACCCAGTACTTC	CASRAGGEQETQYF
TRBJ1-3	.	TRBV3-1	TRBD1	TGTGCCAGCAGCCCGTCCCGGGACAGGGACCCGATCTCTGGAAACACCATATATTTT	CASSPSRDRDPISGNTIYF
TRBJ2-1	once	TRBV9	TRBD2	TGTGCCAGCAGCGTAGCTATTGAGCGGGAGGGCGCCTACAATGAGCAGTTCTTC	CASSVAIEREGAYNEQFF
TRBJ2-7	.	TRBV5-1	TRBD1	TGCGCCAGCAGCGGAACTCGGGACAGGGGCTACGAGCAGTACTTC	CASSGTRDRGYEQYF
TRBJ2-1	.	TRBV12-3/TRBV12-4	TRBD1	TGTGCCAGCAGTCGACAGGGGGCTGATGAGCAGTTCTTC	CASSRQGADEQFF
TRBJ2-1	.	TRBV4-2	TRBD2	TGTGCCAGCAGCCATCTCAGAACGGGAGGGCCCCACAATGAGCAGTTCTTC	CASSHLRTGGPHNEQFF
TRBJ1-1	.	TRBV29-1	.	TGCAGCGTTCTATGGACTAAATGGGAGGACACTGAAGCTTTCTTT	CSVLWTKWEDTEAFF
TRBJ1-1	.	TRBV4-1	.	TGCGCCAGCAGCCAAGAATCCCGGTCGGAGGCTGAAGCTTTCTTT	CASSQESRSEAEAFF
TRBJ2-7	.	TRBV11-2	TRBD1	TGTGCCAGCAGCTTAACCACCGGGGACAGGGAGAAGGAGCAGTACTTC	CASSLTTGDREKEQYF
TRBJ2-1	.	TRBV20-1	TRBD2	TGCAGTGCTAGAGGGAAGGGACTAGCGGGAGCGCTTTACAATGAGCAGTTCTTC	CSARGKGLAGALYNEQFF
TRBJ1-1	.	TRBV27	TRBD1	TGTGCCAGCAGTCCAACCTCCGGGACAGGGGACACTGAAGCTTTCTTT	CASSPTSGTGDTEAFF
TRBJ2-1	once	TRBV27	.	TGTGCCAGCTTAGCCCGGGACGGCTCCTACAATGAGCAGTTCTTC	CASLARDGSYNEQFF
TRBJ2-3	.	TRBV6-5	.	TGTGCCAGCAGTTACACCAACTCGTTAGGGAATTCAGATACGCAGTATTTT	CASSYTNSLGNSDTQYF
TRBJ2-7	.	TRBV6-5	TRBD2	TGTGCCAGCAGCTACTTTGGGCGGACTAGCTCCTACGAGCAGTACTTC	CASSYFGRTSSYEQYF
TRBJ2-7	once	TRBV6-2/TRBV6-3	.	TGTGCCAGCAGCACGGACTTTGTGAGCTCCTACGAGCAGTACTTC	CASSTDFVSSYEQYF
TRBJ2-1	.	TRBV4-1	TRBD2	TGCGCCAGCAGCCAAGCTGGGACTAGCGGAAACAATGAGCAGTTCTTC	CASSQAGTSGNNEQFF
TRBJ2-4	.	TRBV20-1	.	TGCAGTGGCACGCGTCTGATTCAGTACTTC	CSGTRLIQYF
TRBJ2-1	.	TRBV27	.	TGTGCCAGCAGCCAACCGGGACACTACAATGAGCAGTTCTTC	CASSQPGHYNEQFF
TRBJ1-1	.	TRBV7-9	TRBD1	TGTGCCAGCAGTTTTATACAGGGGGCTGAAGCTTTCTTT	CASSFIQGAEAFF
TRBJ1-5	.	TRBV2	TRBD1	TGTGCCAGCAGTCTTCCGGGACAGAATTACAATCAGCCCCAGCATTTT	CASSLPGQNYNQPQHF
TRBJ2-1	.	TRBV27	TRBD2	TGTGCCAGCAGTTTATTCCGCGGGAGGGGGTACAATGAGCAGTTCTTC	CASSLFRGRGYNEQFF
TRBJ2-1	.	TRBV10-3	.	TGTGCCATCAGTGAGTCTCAAGGGATTGAGCAGTTCTTC	CAISESQGIEQFF
TRBJ2-3	once	TRBV7-9	.	TGTGCCAGCAGCTTATTCATAGCGGAAAGCACAGATACGCAGTATTTT	CASSLFIAESTDTQYF
TRBJ1-2	.	TRBV7-2	TRBD1	TGTGCCAGCAGCTTGGGGGGACAGGGGACCTATGGCTACACCTTC	CASSLGGQGTYGYTF
TRBJ1-5	.	TRBV6-5	.	TGTGCCAGCAGTTACTCGTGGAGTTTGTATCAGCCCCAGCATTTT	CASSYSWSLYQPQHF
TRBJ2-7	few	TRBV6-2/TRBV6-3	.	TGTGCCAGCAGCGATTACAGGGAGGTCTACGAGCAGTACTTC	CASSDYREVYEQYF
TRBJ1-1	.	TRBV4-1	.	TGCGCCAGCAGCCAAATCACTCGGAACACTGAAGCTTTCTTT	CASSQITRNTEAFF
TRBJ1-5	few	TRBV27	.	TGTGCCAGCAGTTTTGCCCTTGATCAGCCCCAGCATTTT	CASSFALDQPQHF
TRBJ1-5	.	TRBV7-6	.	TGTGCCAGCAGCTTAAGGGGACGGGATAATCAGCCCCAGCATTTT	CASSLRGRDNQPQHF
TRBJ2-3	.	TRBV2	TRBD1	TGTGCCAGCAGGGAAGACCCAGGGGGATTGGGAGATACGCAGTATTTT	CASREDPGGLGDTQYF
TRBJ1-3	.	TRBV29-1	.	TGCAGCGTTGAAGAATTTAAGGTCCCCTCTGGAAACACCATATATTTT	CSVEEFKVPSGNTIYF
TRBJ1-1	once	TRBV5-1	.	TGCGCCAGCAGCTTGGACCCGACAGCATCGGGCACTGAAGCTTTCTTT	CASSLDPTASGTEAFF
TRBJ1-1	.	TRBV20-1	.	TGCAGTGCTACTAGGGGGTCTGAAGCTTTCTTT	CSATRGSEAFF
TRBJ1-2	.	TRBV6-6	.	TGTGCCAGCAGTTCCTTCGGGGGATTCGGCTATGGCTACACCTTC	CASSSFGGFGYGYTF
TRBJ2-4	.	TRBV9	.	TGTGCCAGCAGCGCCGGTCTAGGGGGAGAAAACATTCAGTACTTC	CASSAGLGGENIQYF
TRBJ1-4	.	TRBV2	.	TGTGCCAGCAGCTTACAGGAGCCTAATGAAAAACTGTTTTTT	CASSLQEPNEKLFF
TRBJ1-2	.	TRBV25-1	TRBD1	TGTGCCAGCAGTGAATATTTCCTCCCGGGACAGGCGACGGCTGGCTACACCTTC	CASSEYFLPGQATAGYTF